The present TCR beta chain was sequenced within a study of T cell repertoires in cytomegalovirus infection. TCRdb fed the reads into MiXCR, producing one record per CDR3 protein. The table includes some 940,000 distinct CDR3 sequences, less than 40% detected once. On this clonotype: Its specificity is not known.

General observations from the study: Public TCR beta family frequency separated CMV-and-HLA carriers, including in an independent cohort. CMV-specific HLA-C-restricted TCR beta clonotypes dominated the ex vivo response.

Trimming took 4 bases from V and 7 from J; bases not matched to a gene: 6. Looked up from germline, CDR1 is LGHNA and CDR2 is YNFKEQ. This CDR3 region has 15 residues. This sequence was found in a human donor in good health (CMV status not recorded). Some clones in this sample may be carry-over from other donors' samples. This chain links TRBV4-2 with TRBJ2-2, with 10 bases lining up with TRBD1. The sequencing used cultured CD8+ T cells from PBMCs, collected from culture after CMV antigen stimulation. CDR3 amino acids: CASSPGTGESGELFF. The CDR3 nucleotides read TGTGCCAGCAGCCCAGGGACAGGGGAAAGCGGGGAGCTGTTTTTT.